This passage covers 17 T cell receptor beta chains from one sample sequenced in a study of blood T cell repertoires in COVID-19. The repertoire was sequenced with immunoSEQ multiplex PCR; TCRdb's copy has only in-frame clones and lacks some. In the table there are 250,000 to 300,000 clones, approximately 82% of which are singletons. Source material: PBMCs or T cells enriched from blood (not recorded which). The receptor set was obtained from a man in his forties who had been exposed to COVID-19.

The chain employs TRBV6-6 and TRBJ1-4; TRBD1 matches 8 bases. Per germline, CDR1 MNHNY and CDR2 SVGAGI (reference sequence). This CDR3 is 14 amino acids long. The ends lost 4 bases at V and 8 bases at J; junction bases unmatched: 6. DNA for the CDR3: TGTGCCAGCAGTTGGACGGACAGGGCGGAAAAACTGTTTTTT. It yields the protein CASSWTDRAEKLFF.

The chain couples TRBV29-1 to TRBJ2-7; the match to TRBD2 covers 7 bases. Germline values: CDR1 SQVTM, CDR2 ANQGSEA. J gave up 6 bases and V 4 bases, and 15 bases lay outside the gene matches. There are 15 residues in the CDR3. CDR3 protein: CSVVPSREALGEQYF. CDR3 sequence (DNA): TGCAGCGTTGTCCCCTCCCGGGAGGCTCTCGGCGAGCAGTACTTC.

The rearrangement joins TRBV5-5 to TRBJ2-1, with 10 bases aligning to TRBD2. This CDR3 region has 15 residues. Germline V gene data show CDR1 as SGHKS and CDR2 as YYEKEE (reference sequence). With 1 base clipped from V and 4 bases from J, the junction kept 2 bases outside the gene matches. The CDR3 DNA sequence: TGTGCCAGCAGCTTGACTAGCGGGGAATACAATGAGCAGTTCTTC. Translating it yields CASSLTSGEYNEQFF.

This rearrangement joins TRBV23-1 to TRBJ2-2; tentative D call: TRBD2 (5 bases). TRBV23-1 is identified as an open reading frame with a role that is uncertain. The CDR3 is 18 amino acids. V shed 1 base and J shed 6 bases, with 21 bases lying between them. CDR3 in amino acids: CASSQWAQRVFFPGELFF. The DNA of the CDR3 is TGCGCCAGCAGTCAATGGGCTCAGAGGGTCTTCTTCCCCGGGGAGCTGTTTTTT.

The genes are TRBV14 and TRBJ2-1; 7 positions agree with TRBD2. The CDR3 covers 17 residues. The V segment lost 1 base and the J segment 8 bases; nucleotides outside the gene matches: 14. Germline V gene lookup returns CDR1 SGHDN and CDR2 FVKESK. The CDR3 reads CASSQVPPRDYRYEQFF. The CDR3 DNA is TGTGCCAGCAGCCAAGTCCCACCACGGGACTACCGGTATGAGCAGTTCTTC.

The genes are TRBV30 and TRBJ2-1, with TRBD2 matching 9 bases. J lost 4 bases, V lost 5 bases, and 9 bases had no gene match. CDR1 GTSNPN and CDR2 SVGIG come from the germline V gene (reference sequence). CDR3 length: 15 amino acids. CDR3 loop: CAWDPGLANYNEQFF. In DNA, the CDR3 is TGTGCCTGGGACCCGGGACTAGCAAATTACAATGAGCAGTTCTTC.

The V and J genes are TRBV7-9 and TRBJ2-3; TRBD2 matches at 8 bases. The germline V gene has CDR1 SEHNR and CDR2 FQNEAQ (reference sequence). The CDR3 is made up of 17 amino acids. The junction had 10 bases not matched to a gene; V was cut back by 1 base and J by 4 bases. DNA for the CDR3: TGTGCCAGCAGCTTAGTGGGAAGCGGGAGTTTGGCAGATACGCAGTATTTT. It codes for CASSLVGSGSLADTQYF.

V is TRBV27 and J is TRBJ2-7; 7 positions agree with TRBD1. The V gene's germline CDR1 is MNHEY and CDR2 SMNVEV (reference sequence). There are 13 residues in the CDR3. The trim removed 3 bases at V and 5 bases at J, leaving 4 bases unmatched. The DNA for the CDR3 is TGTGCCAGCAGTTTTAACAGGGGAGACGAGCAGTACTTC. It translates to CASSFNRGDEQYF.

This clone was recorded a few times. The rearrangement links TRBV30 to TRBJ1-4; D might be TRBD1 (5 bases). The germline V gene encodes CDR1 GTSNPN and CDR2 SVGIG (reference sequence). Trimming stripped 7 bases from V and 4 bases from J, with 22 bases between. CDR3 length: 16 residues. The CDR3 DNA reads as TGTGCCTCGACGGCATTGTCGCGGACAAGTAATGAAAAACTGTTTTTT. It is translated as CASTALSRTSNEKLFF.

This clone was seen a handful of times. The chain is built from TRBV5-4 and TRBJ2-2, with 13 nucleotides matching TRBD2. Germline-derived CDR1 and CDR2 are SGHNT and YYREEE (reference sequence). Unmatched junction bases numbered 1, after V lost 4 bases and J lost 1 base. The CDR3 length is 16 residues. This chain's CDR3 is CASSTSGRVNTGELFF. For the CDR3, the DNA is TGTGCCAGCAGCACTAGCGGGAGGGTGAACACCGGGGAGCTGTTTTTT.

In this sample, this clone turned up a few times. The V call is TRBV14, the J call TRBJ2-5, with no clear D. The CDR3 extends over 12 amino acids. V was pared by 6 bases and J by 5 bases, with 10 bases between. Germline V gives CDR1 SGHDN, CDR2 FVKESK. CDR3 region: CASSNSPETQYF. Written as DNA, the CDR3 is TGTGCCAGCAGTAATTCCCCGGAGACCCAGTACTTC.

The chain has TRBV30 and TRBJ2-5, with 8 nucleotides matching TRBD2. This CDR3 has 14 amino acids. Looked up from germline, CDR1 is GTSNPN and CDR2 is SVGIG (reference sequence). Germline trimming cut 4 bases from V and 3 bases from J; bases unmatched to any gene: 7. The CDR3 DNA reads TGTGCCTGGAATCTCCGGGGGGGGGAAGAGACCCAGTACTTC. Protein sequence: CAWNLRGGEETQYF.

This chain joins TRBV11-3 and TRBJ2-4; D perhaps matches TRBD1 (5 bases). The CDR3 is 15 amino acids. V lost 5 bases, J lost 3 bases, and 14 bases lay in between. The germline CDR1 and CDR2 sequences are SGHNT and YENEEA. The CDR3 region is CASSPPGQYKNIQYF. The CDR3 region has the DNA TGTGCCAGCAGCCCACCAGGGCAGTACAAAAACATTCAGTACTTC.

V is TRBV9 and J is TRBJ1-3, with TRBD1 as a possible D gene (5 bases). Germline CDR1 SGDLS, CDR2 YYNGEE. The CDR3 covers 16 residues. V was shortened by 3 bases and J by 2 bases, with 15 bases between the two germline ends. The CDR3 is CASSDPPGDAGNTIYF. CDR3 DNA sequence: TGTGCCAGCAGCGATCCCCCGGGGGACGCTGGAAACACCATATATTTT.

J is TRBJ2-5 and V is TRBV9, with 8 positions matching TRBD2. The V and J ends lost 1 base and 5 bases, in that order; junction bases with no gene match: 7. This CDR3 is 15 amino acids long. The germline V gene encodes CDR1 SGDLS and CDR2 YYNGEE. This CDR3 is CASSVTSERGETQYF. CDR3 in DNA: TGTGCCAGCAGCGTAACTAGCGAGCGGGGGGAGACCCAGTACTTC.

V and J are TRBV25-1 and TRBJ2-7; perhaps TRBD2 as D (6 bases). Trimming stripped 6 bases from V and 0 bases from J, with 12 bases between. The CDR3 has 14 amino acids. Germline-derived CDR1 and CDR2 are MGHDK and SYGVNS. As DNA, the CDR3 is TGTGCCAGCAGCCCCGTCGGGAGCTCCTACGAGCAGTACTTC. Translating gives CASSPVGSSYEQYF.

The chain combines TRBV5-1 with TRBJ2-1, with 14 bases lining up with TRBD2. The V segment lost 0 bases and the J segment 7 bases; nucleotides outside the gene matches: 0. CDR1 SGHRS and CDR2 YFSETQ come from the germline V gene. The CDR3 has 15 residues. The CDR3 bases are TGCGCCAGCAGCTTGGGGACTAGCGGGAGGAATGAGCAGTTCTTC. Amino acids: CASSLGTSGRNEQFF. Variable domain in full (rest from reference TRBV5-1 and TRBJ2-1): KAGVTQTPRYLIKTRGQQVTLSCSPISGHRSVSWYQQTPGQGLQFLFEYFSETQRNKGNFPGRFSGRQFSNSRSEMNVSTLELGDSALYLCASSLGTSGRNEQFFGPGTRLTVL.